The 22 T cell receptor beta chains below come from one sample, sequenced in a study of shared clonotypes between healthy human individuals (dated by TCRdb to 2018 to 2020). CD8 naive samples were CD45RO-negative cells positively selected for CCR7, giving a CD45RA+CCR7+ population that excluded TemRA cells. The library was obtained by the immunoSEQ multiplex PCR assay. Held by TCRdb, this immuneACCESS table contains in-frame sequences only and omits some clones. Under half of the omission traces to an unresolved V gene where checked; the cause of the rest is unknown. A total of about 2 million clones appear in this sample, about 95% of them only once. In total, the top ten clones hold roughly 1.2% of the sample. The sample consisted of naive CD8+ T cells sorted from blood. The intended sense of this specimen's cell subset or site label: CD45RA+CCR7+. The receptors come from a man between 18 and 29 years old in good health.

V and J are TRBV6-5 and TRBJ1-2, with 8 nucleotides matching TRBD1. Germline values: CDR1 MNHEY, CDR2 SVGAGI. J gave up 7 bases and V 2 bases, and 9 bases lay outside the gene matches. The CDR3 runs 15 residues. The DNA for the CDR3 is TGTGCCAGCAGTTACGCCGAGGACAGGGCTAGTGGCTACACCTTC. Its protein is CASSYAEDRASGYTF.

This clone has only one observation. The chain links TRBV10-3 to TRBJ2-5, with D possibly being TRBD2 (5 bases). Trimming cost V 8 bases and J 2 bases, with 9 bases left between them. The CDR3 sequence is 12 residues long. Germline V lookup: CDR1 ENHRY, CDR2 SYGVKD. The CDR3 region is CAIGGPQETQYF. DNA for the CDR3: TGTGCCATCGGAGGCCCTCAAGAGACCCAGTACTTC.

This clone is a singleton in its sample. The genes are TRBV9 and TRBJ2-1; D is uncertain. V lost 3 bases and J lost 8, with 9 bases in between. Germline V CDR1 and CDR2: SGDLS, YYNGEE. This CDR3 is built from 12 residues. The CDR3: CASSEDDDEQFF. The CDR3 DNA reads TGTGCCAGCAGCGAGGACGATGATGAGCAGTTCTTC.

The chain uses TRBV29-1 and TRBJ1-2; no clear D gene. The germline gives CDR1 SQVTM, CDR2 ANQGSEA. V gave up 0 bases and J gave up 0 bases, with 8 bases separating them. This CDR3 has 14 residues. The CDR3 loop is CSVEDPAANYGYTF. DNA for the CDR3: TGCAGCGTTGAAGATCCGGCCGCTAACTATGGCTACACCTTC.

This clone was observed a single time. The chain is built from TRBV13 and TRBJ2-1; 9 bases agree with TRBD2. V shed 5 bases, J shed 6 bases, and the junction held 8 bases outside the gene matches. CDR1 and CDR2 from the germline V gene are PRHDT and FYEKMQ (reference sequence). The CDR3 runs 15 residues. DNA for the CDR3: TGTGCCAGCAGCCCCACGCGGGAGGGCCTCAATGAGCAGTTCTTC. Its translation: CASSPTREGLNEQFF. Full variable domain (remainder filled in from reference TRBV13 and TRBJ2-1): AAGVIQSPRHLIKEKRETATLKCYPIPRHDTVYWYQQGPGQDPQFLISFYEKMQSDKGSIPDRFSAQQFSDYHSELNMSSLELGDSALYFCASSPTREGLNEQFFGPGTRLTVL.

This chain uses TRBV19 with TRBJ2-3; TRBD2 matches at 8 bases. Germline V CDR1 and CDR2: LNHDA, SQIVND (reference sequence). V gave up 3 bases and J gave up 0 bases; unmatched junction bases: 2. This CDR3 has 15 residues. As DNA, the CDR3 is TGTGCCAGTAGTATCCGGGAGGGCAGCACAGATACGCAGTATTTT. The encoded protein is CASSIREGSTDTQYF. Combining the CDR3 with reference TRBV19 and TRBJ2-3 gives the whole variable domain DGGITQSPKYLFRKEGQNVTLSCEQNLNHDAMYWYRQDPGQGLRLIYYSQIVNDFQKGDIAEGYSVSREKKESFPLTVTSAQKNPTAFYLCASSIREGSTDTQYFGPGTRLTVL.

This sequence joins TRBV4-1 and TRBJ1-2; a possible D gene is TRBD1 (6 bases). V gave up 3 bases and J gave up 3 bases, with 14 bases separating them. Germline V lookup: CDR1 MGHRA, CDR2 YSYEKL. The CDR3 length is 15 residues. The CDR3 nucleotides read TGCGCCAGCAGCCATTACAGGGATGAAGACTATGGCTACACCTTC. As protein: CASSHYRDEDYGYTF.

The chain uses TRBV5-6 and TRBJ2-7; D could derive from TRBD1 or TRBD2 (5 bases each). The length of the CDR3 is 14 residues. Trimming took 0 bases from V and 2 from J, leaving 9 bases between them. Germline V gene data show CDR1 as SGHDT and CDR2 as YYEEEE. For the CDR3, the DNA is TGTGCCAGCAGCTTGGTACAGGAGGCCTACGAGCAGTACTTC. Its translation is CASSLVQEAYEQYF.

This chain links TRBV7-6 with TRBJ2-7, with 8 bases lining up with TRBD2. The J segment lost 5 bases and the V segment lost 1 base, leaving 7 bases of the junction unmatched. This CDR3 contains 15 residues. CDR1 SGHVS and CDR2 FNYEAQ come from the germline V gene. The chain's CDR3 is CASSLERGGGNEQYF. The CDR3 nucleotides are TGTGCCAGCAGCTTAGAACGGGGGGGAGGGAACGAGCAGTACTTC.

The chain recombines TRBV11-2 with TRBJ2-7, with TRBD1 as a possible D gene (6 bases). The ends were cut back, 5 bases at V and 0 bases at J, with 17 bases in the middle. The CDR3 extends over 16 amino acids. The germline V gene has CDR1 SGHAT and CDR2 FQNNGV. The CDR3 bases are TGTGCCAGCAGCCTCGGACAGCTGGTAACCTCCTACGAGCAGTACTTC. It yields the protein CASSLGQLVTSYEQYF.

V and J are TRBV9 and TRBJ1-3; 7 bases line up with TRBD1. V dropped 0 bases and J dropped 8; count of bases not matched to a gene: 8. Germline CDR1 reads SGDLS; CDR2 reads YYNGEE. The length of the CDR3 is 15 residues. CDR3 loop: CASSVGDSLIDTIYF. The CDR3 nucleotides read TGTGCCAGCAGCGTAGGGGACAGTCTGATAGACACCATATATTTT.

The sample holds one count of this clone. The chain recombines TRBV6-6 with TRBJ2-7; either TRBD1 or TRBD2 may supply D (5 bases each). This CDR3 is built from 12 residues. Germline values: CDR1 MNHNY, CDR2 SVGAGI (reference sequence). Trimming took off 2 bases at V and 5 bases at J, with 7 bases between the two ends. The DNA for the CDR3 is TGTGCCAGCAGTTACGAGGGGAACGAGCAGTACTTC. This codes for CASSYEGNEQYF.

CDR3: CASSSSVGLGPQHF. DNA for the CDR3: TGTGCCAGCAGCTCCTCTGTGGGGCTTGGCCCCCAGCATTTT. This sequence joins TRBV7-9 and TRBJ1-5, with a weak D call TRBD1 (5 bases). CDR3 length equals 14 residues. Looked up from germline, CDR1 is SEHNR and CDR2 is FQNEAQ (reference sequence). V dropped 4 bases and J dropped 10 bases, with 17 bases sitting between them. The full variable domain, its missing parts supplied by reference TRBV7-9 and TRBJ1-5, is DTGVSQNPRHKITKRGQNVTFRCDPISEHNRLYWYRQTLGQGPEFLTYFQNEAQLEKSRLLSDRFSAERPKGSFSTLEIQRTEQGDSAMYLCASSSSVGLGPQHFGDGTRLSIL.

In the case of this clone: Other DNA variants within this sample encode the same CDR3. The chain couples TRBV29-1 to TRBJ2-1; the D gene is possibly TRBD1 (5 bases). The germline gives CDR1 SQVTM, CDR2 ANQGSEA. The ends were cut back, 4 bases at V and 9 bases at J, with 7 bases in the middle. The CDR3 has 10 residues. CDR3 in amino acids: CSVGGGEQFF. CDR3 sequence (DNA): TGCAGCGTTGGGGGCGGTGAGCAGTTCTTC.

Regarding this clone: Additional DNA sequences in this sample encode the identical CDR3. The chain recombines TRBV11-2 with TRBJ2-7; D gene ambiguous. V gave up 1 base and J gave up 6 bases, with 10 bases separating them. Germline values: CDR1 SGHAT, CDR2 FQNNGV. This CDR3 contains 13 residues. The CDR3 is CASSLGSGGEQYF. CDR3 nucleotides: TGTGCCAGCAGCTTAGGATCTGGCGGCGAGCAGTACTTC.

The V gene is TRBV2, the J gene TRBJ1-2, with D unresolved. Germline CDR1 and CDR2: SNHLY and FYNNEI. Between the trimmed V and J ends, which lost 7 bases and 2 bases, there was a span of 14 bases. This CDR3 comprises 14 residues. As DNA, the CDR3 is TGTGCCAGCACGGAAGGGCAGACGAACTATGGCTACACCTTC. It translates to CASTEGQTNYGYTF.

This chain links TRBV27 with TRBJ2-3; 9 nucleotides align to TRBD2. The V gene's germline CDR1 is MNHEY and CDR2 SMNVEV (reference sequence). The ends lost 6 bases at V and 4 bases at J; junction bases unmatched: 5. CDR3 length: 14 residues. This chain's CDR3 is CASRRGGGPDTQYF. CDR3 bases: TGTGCCAGCAGGCGGGGGGGAGGCCCAGATACGCAGTATTTT.

This chain uses TRBV6-6 with TRBJ1-1; the D gene is possibly TRBD1 (5 bases). The V end lost 7 bases, the J end lost 4 bases, and 10 bases lay between the germline ends. The CDR3 spans 12 residues. CDR1 is MNHNY and CDR2 is SVGAGI in the germline V gene (reference sequence). The CDR3: CASTRGGTEAFF. CDR3 nucleotide sequence: TGTGCCAGCACTCGCGGGGGCACTGAAGCTTTCTTT.

This sequence joins TRBV10-2 and TRBJ2-1, with 9 nucleotides matching TRBD1. V shed 5 bases, J shed 8 bases, and the junction held 1 base outside the gene matches. Germline V gene sequence: CDR1 WSHSY, CDR2 SAAADI. The CDR3 runs to 12 residues. This CDR3 reads CASSRQGDEQFF. CDR3 bases: TGCGCCAGCAGTCGACAGGGGGATGAGCAGTTCTTC.

The CDR3 loop reads CSVEDWGQTGELFF. The CDR3 region has the DNA TGCAGCGTTGAAGACTGGGGGCAGACCGGGGAGCTGTTTTTT. The chain recombines TRBV29-1 with TRBJ2-2; D perhaps matches TRBD1 (6 bases). Trimming took off 0 bases at V and 5 bases at J, with 10 bases between the two ends. The CDR3 is made up of 14 amino acids. CDR1 is SQVTM, CDR2 ANQGSEA, per germline.

The gene calls are TRBV5-6 and TRBJ2-2; TRBD1 might be the D (6 bases). This CDR3 region has 16 residues. Deletions cut 1 base from V and 5 bases from J, with 15 bases between. Per the germline V gene, CDR1 is SGHDT and CDR2 is YYEEEE. The CDR3 DNA follows: TGTGCCAGCAGCTTGTGGGACAAGCGATGGACCGGGGAGCTGTTTTTT. Its translation is CASSLWDKRWTGELFF.

The chain combines TRBV4-1 with TRBJ1-1; TRBD1 matches at 7 bases. Per the germline V gene, CDR1 is MGHRA and CDR2 is YSYEKL. This CDR3 is 16 amino acids long. With 4 bases clipped from V and 3 bases from J, the junction kept 11 bases outside the gene matches. The CDR3 DNA reads TGCGCCAGCAGCCTCGTAACCGGGACAGAGCACACTGAAGCTTTCTTT. Protein sequence: CASSLVTGTEHTEAFF.